The rows below give T cell receptor beta chains drawn from one sample of a study of glioma-infiltrating T cells. A single record per CDR3 protein comes from TCRdb applying MiXCR to the multiplex PCR reads. The repertoire holds about 400,000 distinct CDR3 sequences, roughly two fifths seen once, with around 13% in the top ten. The sample taken for sequencing was glioma tissue, nonneoplastic brain tissue, or PBMCs (not recorded which). The receptor source for this set is a human donor with low-grade glioma or glioblastoma, undergoing nonglioma brain surgery, or in good health (not recorded which). CDR3s include the opening cysteine and the closing phenylalanine or tryptophan. The D gene is left open where the match is weak. Clone size is given for some rows only: seen once, a few or many times, or a class if the clone is expanded.

v_call: TRBV3-1; d_call: .; clone_size: .; j_call: TRBJ1-1; cdr3_nt: TGTGCCAGCAGGGACTCCGTGAACACTGAAGCCCTCTTT; cdr3_aa: CASRDSVNTEALF
v_call: TRBV27; d_call: .; clone_size: .; j_call: TRBJ1-4; cdr3_nt: TGTGCCAGCAGTCCCGGTGGGCAGAGAATCAATGAAAAACTGTTTTTT; cdr3_aa: CASSPGGQRINEKLFF
v_call: TRBV20-1; d_call: TRBD2; clone_size: .; j_call: TRBJ2-1; cdr3_nt: TGCAGTGCTCGGGGGGGAGTCTCCAATGAGCTGTTCTTC; cdr3_aa: CSARGGVSNELFF
v_call: TRBV6-2/TRBV6-3; d_call: .; clone_size: .; j_call: TRBJ2-7; cdr3_nt: TGTGCCAGCAGTTACAACCCCTACGAGCAGTACTTC; cdr3_aa: CASSYNPYEQYF
v_call: TRBV18; d_call: .; clone_size: .; j_call: TRBJ2-7; cdr3_nt: TGTGCCAGCTCACCTACATACGCCTACGAGCAGTACTTC; cdr3_aa: CASSPTYAYEQYF
v_call: TRBV20-1; d_call: .; clone_size: .; j_call: TRBJ2-3; cdr3_nt: TGCAGTGCTACCCCAGCAGATACGAAGTATTTT; cdr3_aa: CSATPADTKYF
v_call: TRBV6-2/TRBV6-3; d_call: TRBD2; clone_size: many; j_call: TRBJ2-3; cdr3_nt: TGTGCCAGCAGTTACGGCGGGAGGTCGGGATATACGCAGTATTTT; cdr3_aa: CASSYGGRSGYTQYF
v_call: TRBV20-1; d_call: TRBD2; clone_size: few; j_call: TRBJ2-5; cdr3_nt: TGCAGTGCTAGAGACCCTAGCGGGAGTGGAGAGACCCAGTACTTC; cdr3_aa: CSARDPSGSGETQYF
v_call: TRBV12-3/TRBV12-4; d_call: .; clone_size: .; j_call: TRBJ2-3; cdr3_nt: TGTGCCAGCAGTCCAAATGACAATCAGCCCCAGTATTTT; cdr3_aa: CASSPNDNQPQYF
v_call: TRBV7-2; d_call: .; clone_size: .; j_call: TRBJ1-2; cdr3_nt: TGTGCCAGCAGCCAAGAAGGTTTTCCCGGACCTTATGGCTACACCTTC; cdr3_aa: CASSQEGFPGPYGYTF
v_call: TRBV18; d_call: TRBD1; clone_size: .; j_call: TRBJ2-7; cdr3_nt: TGTGCCAGCTCACCGACTAAAGGACAGGGTAGCTCCTACGAGCAGTACTTC; cdr3_aa: CASSPTKGQGSSYEQYF
v_call: TRBV28; d_call: .; clone_size: .; j_call: TRBJ1-1; cdr3_nt: TGTGCCAGCAGTTTCCTGCTTGGGGGTAACACCGCTGGCACTGAAGCTTTCTTT; cdr3_aa: CASSFLLGGNTAGTEAFF
v_call: TRBV28; d_call: .; clone_size: .; j_call: TRBJ2-6; cdr3_nt: TGTGCCAGCAGTTTAGCCCCCGGGGCCAACGTCCTGACTTTC; cdr3_aa: CASSLAPGANVLTF
v_call: TRBV4-3; d_call: .; clone_size: .; j_call: TRBJ2-1; cdr3_nt: TGCGCCAGCAGCCAAGCAGGCAATGAGCAGTTCTTC; cdr3_aa: CASSQAGNEQFF
v_call: TRBV28; d_call: TRBD1; clone_size: .; j_call: TRBJ1-3; cdr3_nt: TGTGCCAGCAGTTTCCCTCTTCTGGACAGGGGGCGCGACGGAAACACCATATATTTT; cdr3_aa: CASSFPLLDRGRDGNTIYF
v_call: TRBV6-5; d_call: .; clone_size: .; j_call: TRBJ1-1; cdr3_nt: TGTGCCAGCAGTTACCCCACCGAGAACACTGAAGCTTTCTTT; cdr3_aa: CASSYPTENTEAFF
v_call: TRBV7-9; d_call: TRBD2; clone_size: .; j_call: TRBJ2-7; cdr3_nt: TGTGCCAGCAGCTTACCGACTAGCGACGAGCAGTACTTC; cdr3_aa: CASSLPTSDEQYF
v_call: TRBV20-1; d_call: .; clone_size: .; j_call: TRBJ2-2; cdr3_nt: TGCAGTGCGACAGACACCGGGGAGCTGTCTTTT; cdr3_aa: CSATDTGELSF
v_call: TRBV20-1; d_call: TRBD1; clone_size: .; j_call: TRBJ1-1; cdr3_nt: TGCAGTGCTAGGACAGGGGTATGGAAACTGGACACTGAAGCTTTCTTT; cdr3_aa: CSARTGVWKLDTEAFF
v_call: TRBV2; d_call: TRBD1; clone_size: .; j_call: TRBJ2-7; cdr3_nt: TGTGCCAGCAGTGAACGAGGACAGGAGTCCGAGCAGTACTTC; cdr3_aa: CASSERGQESEQYF
v_call: TRBV14; d_call: .; clone_size: .; j_call: TRBJ2-1; cdr3_nt: TGTGCCAGCAGCCATCCCGGAGCATGGGGGAGCTCCTACAATGAGCAGTTCTTC; cdr3_aa: CASSHPGAWGSSYNEQFF
v_call: TRBV28; d_call: TRBD1; clone_size: .; j_call: TRBJ2-7; cdr3_nt: TGTGCCAGCAGTTTCCTGAGGACAGGGATGAAGGAGCAGTACTTC; cdr3_aa: CASSFLRTGMKEQYF
v_call: TRBV27; d_call: .; clone_size: many; j_call: TRBJ1-1; cdr3_nt: TGTGCCAGCAGATTGTGGGGTTTCACTGAAGCTTTCTTT; cdr3_aa: CASRLWGFTEAFF
v_call: TRBV28; d_call: .; clone_size: many; j_call: TRBJ1-2; cdr3_nt: TGTGCCAGCAGTTTCCGGGGTAACTATGGCTACACCTTC; cdr3_aa: CASSFRGNYGYTF
v_call: TRBV4-1; d_call: .; clone_size: .; j_call: TRBJ2-1; cdr3_nt: TGCGCCAGCAGCCAGCGAGGTGGTCTCCGGGACACCATCCAAGAGACCCAGTTCTTC; cdr3_aa: CASSQRGGLRDTIQETQFF
v_call: TRBV6-5; d_call: TRBD2; clone_size: once; j_call: TRBJ2-7; cdr3_nt: TGTGCCAGCAGTTACAGCCCTGGGACTAGCGGCTCCTACGAGCAGTACTTC; cdr3_aa: CASSYSPGTSGSYEQYF
v_call: TRBV7-2; d_call: TRBD2; clone_size: few; j_call: TRBJ2-1; cdr3_nt: TGTGCCAGCAGCTCCTCTAGCGGGAAGCAGTTCTTC; cdr3_aa: CASSSSSGKQFF
v_call: TRBV28; d_call: .; clone_size: few; j_call: TRBJ2-7; cdr3_nt: TGTGCCAGCAGTATTCGACAGTTCCCGTCCTACGAGCAGTACTTC; cdr3_aa: CASSIRQFPSYEQYF
v_call: TRBV15; d_call: TRBD2; clone_size: many; j_call: TRBJ2-1; cdr3_nt: TGTGCCACCAGCAGAGAATCTAGCGGGAGAGTGCAGTTCTTC; cdr3_aa: CATSRESSGRVQFF
v_call: TRBV10-3; d_call: .; clone_size: .; j_call: TRBJ2-7; cdr3_nt: TGTGCCATCAGCCCCGAGGCGGGAACGATCTACGAGCAGTACTTC; cdr3_aa: CAISPEAGTIYEQYF
v_call: TRBV7-9; d_call: .; clone_size: few; j_call: TRBJ1-1; cdr3_nt: TGTGCCAGCAGCTTAGGGGGGGCGACTGAAGCTTTCTTT; cdr3_aa: CASSLGGATEAFF
v_call: TRBV7-3; d_call: .; clone_size: few; j_call: TRBJ1-2; cdr3_nt: TGTGCCAGCAGCTTAAGAGGCCCCACGGATGGCTACACCTTC; cdr3_aa: CASSLRGPTDGYTF
v_call: TRBV15; d_call: .; clone_size: many; j_call: TRBJ2-5; cdr3_nt: TGTGCCACCAGCGGGCAAGGAACGTTGCGAGAGACCCAGTACTTC; cdr3_aa: CATSGQGTLRETQYF
v_call: TRBV28; d_call: .; clone_size: many; j_call: TRBJ1-1; cdr3_nt: TGTGCCAGCAGTCCCCCCACAGAGAACACTGAAGCTTTCTTT; cdr3_aa: CASSPPTENTEAFF
v_call: TRBV4-1; d_call: .; clone_size: .; j_call: TRBJ2-7; cdr3_nt: TGCGCCAGCAGCCAAGATGCGCGCTTGGCGGGGGAGCAGTACTTC; cdr3_aa: CASSQDARLAGEQYF
v_call: TRBV10-3; d_call: .; clone_size: few; j_call: TRBJ2-6; cdr3_nt: TGTGCCATCAGTGGCCACGTCTCTGGGGCCAACGTCCTGACTTTC; cdr3_aa: CAISGHVSGANVLTF
v_call: TRBV2; d_call: TRBD2; clone_size: few; j_call: TRBJ2-1; cdr3_nt: TGTGCCAGCAGTTCTACTAGCGGACCAAGCGATGAGCAGTTCTTC; cdr3_aa: CASSSTSGPSDEQFF
v_call: TRBV4-1; d_call: .; clone_size: .; j_call: TRBJ2-5; cdr3_nt: TGCGCCAGCAGCCAAGATGGCAACCAAGAGACCCAGTACTTC; cdr3_aa: CASSQDGNQETQYF
v_call: TRBV7-2; d_call: .; clone_size: few; j_call: TRBJ2-7; cdr3_nt: TGTGCCAGCAGCTTAAGGGCGGGGTTCTCCTACGAGCAGTACTTC; cdr3_aa: CASSLRAGFSYEQYF
v_call: TRBV20-1; d_call: .; clone_size: many; j_call: TRBJ2-7; cdr3_nt: TGCAGTGCCCCGAGTGCGACAGGAGTGAGCTACGAGCAGTACTTC; cdr3_aa: CSAPSATGVSYEQYF
v_call: TRBV28; d_call: .; clone_size: few; j_call: TRBJ1-4; cdr3_nt: TGTGCCAGCAACCGCGGGGGGCCGTTGGCTAATGAAAAACTGTTTTTT; cdr3_aa: CASNRGGPLANEKLFF
v_call: TRBV28; d_call: TRBD1; clone_size: few; j_call: TRBJ1-1; cdr3_nt: TGTGCCAGCAGTAACATACAGGGGGGAGCTTTCTTT; cdr3_aa: CASSNIQGGAFF
v_call: TRBV18; d_call: .; clone_size: .; j_call: TRBJ1-2; cdr3_nt: TGTGCCAGCTCACCAACGAGGGAGCCCTATGGCTACACCTTC; cdr3_aa: CASSPTREPYGYTF
v_call: TRBV2; d_call: TRBD1; clone_size: .; j_call: TRBJ2-7; cdr3_nt: TGTGCCAGCAGTTTTCTATCCGGGACAGCGAACTACGAGCAGTACTTC; cdr3_aa: CASSFLSGTANYEQYF
v_call: TRBV24-1; d_call: TRBD1; clone_size: many; j_call: TRBJ2-7; cdr3_nt: TGTGCCACCAGTGCCCCGAGACAGGGTCGATACGAGCAGTACTTC; cdr3_aa: CATSAPRQGRYEQYF
v_call: TRBV5-6; d_call: TRBD1; clone_size: .; j_call: TRBJ1-1; cdr3_nt: TGTGCCAGCAGCTTGGGCGGGACAGAGAACACTGAAGCTTTCTTT; cdr3_aa: CASSLGGTENTEAFF
v_call: TRBV7-2; d_call: TRBD1; clone_size: few; j_call: TRBJ2-5; cdr3_nt: TGTGCCAGCAGCCCGGGACAGGGTCATTGGGAGGCCCAGTACTTC; cdr3_aa: CASSPGQGHWEAQYF
v_call: TRBV11-3; d_call: .; clone_size: .; j_call: TRBJ1-1; cdr3_nt: TGTGCCAGCAGTTATTACAGGGACGCTGAAGCTTTCTTT; cdr3_aa: CASSYYRDAEAFF
v_call: TRBV3-1; d_call: .; clone_size: .; j_call: TRBJ2-7; cdr3_nt: TGTGCCAGCAGCCAAGGGGTAGGGCCGAGCACCTACGAGCAGTACTTC; cdr3_aa: CASSQGVGPSTYEQYF
v_call: TRBV4-1; d_call: .; clone_size: .; j_call: TRBJ1-4; cdr3_nt: TGCGCCAGCAGCCAAGTCGGTACTAATGAAAAACTGTTTTTT; cdr3_aa: CASSQVGTNEKLFF
v_call: TRBV20-1; d_call: TRBD1; clone_size: many; j_call: TRBJ2-7; cdr3_nt: TGCAGTGCTAGAACCCCCCCCTGGACAGGGGCCTACGAGCAGTACTTC; cdr3_aa: CSARTPPWTGAYEQYF
v_call: TRBV5-4; d_call: .; clone_size: .; j_call: TRBJ2-1; cdr3_nt: TGTGCCAGCCGTTTGACAGGCACCCTTGATGAGCAGTTCTTC; cdr3_aa: CASRLTGTLDEQFF
v_call: TRBV20-1; d_call: TRBD2; clone_size: few; j_call: TRBJ2-3; cdr3_nt: TGCAGTCTGACTAGCAGAAAGGGCACAGATACGCAGTATTTT; cdr3_aa: CSLTSRKGTDTQYF
v_call: TRBV25-1; d_call: TRBD2; clone_size: many; j_call: TRBJ2-7; cdr3_nt: TGTGCCAGCCCTATCCCTCCTTCGGGCGGGAGGTGCTACGAGCAGTACTTC; cdr3_aa: CASPIPPSGGRCYEQYF
v_call: TRBV7-2; d_call: .; clone_size: .; j_call: TRBJ1-2; cdr3_nt: TGTGCCAGCAGCTTAGACGCGACCCGTTCAAACTATGGCTACACCTTC; cdr3_aa: CASSLDATRSNYGYTF
v_call: TRBV28; d_call: TRBD1; clone_size: few; j_call: TRBJ1-5; cdr3_nt: TGTGCCAGCAGTCTTCTGGACAGGCCGTCGCCCCAGCATTTT; cdr3_aa: CASSLLDRPSPQHF
v_call: TRBV7-9; d_call: .; clone_size: .; j_call: TRBJ2-3; cdr3_nt: TGTGCCAGCAGCTCCCGTGGGGGCACAGATACGCAGTATTTT; cdr3_aa: CASSSRGGTDTQYF